Following are 27 T cell receptor beta chains from one sample sequenced in a study of T cells after yellow fever vaccination. Each CDR3 protein gets one entry after TCRdb re-called the 5' RACE reads with MiXCR. The sample lists 140,000 to 150,000 distinct CDR3 sequences; 5% to 8% were seen once. Sequencing was performed on CD4+ T cells sorted from PBMCs, taken 10 days after the yellow fever booster vaccination. The receptors stem from a young man who received the YFV17D yellow fever vaccine.

This chain joins TRBV5-7 and TRBJ2-1; D remains unclear. TRBV5-7 is assigned to the ORF class and has an uncertain function. This CDR3 contains 15 residues. Trimming shortened V by 4 bases and J by 5 bases, and 16 bases separated the two germline ends. The CDR3 sequence is CASSHRVKVDNEQFF. CDR3 DNA: TGTGCCAGCAGCCACCGGGTTAAAGTCGACAATGAGCAGTTCTTC.

The table lists this clonotype with many counts. This sequence joins TRBV7-9 and TRBJ1-4, with TRBD1 matching over 9 bases. This CDR3 has 16 amino acids. Germline loops: CDR1 SEHNR, CDR2 FQNEAQ (reference sequence). The J segment lost 3 bases and the V segment lost 6 bases, leaving 8 bases of the junction unmatched. CDR3 in DNA: TGTGCCAGCAGTCTACAGGGGGCGCAGGCTAATGAAAAACTGTTTTTT. This encodes CASSLQGAQANEKLFF.

This clonotype was found many times. The chain links TRBV7-2 to TRBJ2-1, with D perhaps matching TRBD2 (7 bases). The CDR3 loop spans 14 amino acids. Trimming pared 7 bases from V and 9 bases from J, leaving 19 bases between. Germline V CDR1 and CDR2: SGHTA, FQGNSA. The CDR3 sequence: CASKIPGGGGEQFF. CDR3 in DNA: TGTGCCAGCAAAATCCCGGGGGGCGGGGGTGAGCAGTTCTTC.

This clonotype came up many times. The gene calls are TRBV7-2 and TRBJ1-6; D gene unclear. The CDR3 covers 17 residues. The germline V gene encodes CDR1 SGHTA and CDR2 FQGNSA. With 4 bases removed from V and 8 bases from J, the gap between germline ends came to 21 bases. CDR3: CASSSQHTAVLYSPLHF. The CDR3 DNA follows: TGTGCCAGCAGCTCACAACACACAGCGGTTTTATATTCACCCCTCCACTTT. Complete variable domain (other parts from reference TRBV7-2 and TRBJ1-6): GAGVSQSPSNKVTEKGKDVELRCDPISGHTALYWYRQSLGQGLEFLIYFQGNSAPDKSGLPSDRFSAERTGGSVSTLTIQRTQQEDSAVYLCASSSQHTAVLYSPLHFGNGTRLTVT.

This clonotype appeared many times. The rearrangement joins TRBV7-2 to TRBJ1-5, with D perhaps matching TRBD1 (5 bases). This CDR3 has 14 residues. Germline V gene lookup returns CDR1 SGHTA and CDR2 FQGNSA. Trimming left V 4 bases short and J 4 bases short, with 11 bases between. The CDR3 DNA reads as TGTGCCAGCAGCTCGGGACTGAAAAATCAGCCCCAGCATTTT. Translating it yields CASSSGLKNQPQHF. Based on the CDR3 plus reference TRBV7-2 and TRBJ1-5, the full variable domain is GAGVSQSPSNKVTEKGKDVELRCDPISGHTALYWYRQSLGQGLEFLIYFQGNSAPDKSGLPSDRFSAERTGGSVSTLTIQRTQQEDSAVYLCASSSGLKNQPQHFGDGTRLSIL.

This clonotype showed up many times. The chain combines TRBV29-1 with TRBJ2-1; TRBD2 matches at 9 bases. Germline CDR1 SQVTM, CDR2 ANQGSEA. Trimming took 0 bases from V and 10 from J; bases not matched to a gene: 4. The CDR3 spans 13 residues. The CDR3 spells CSVEELAGREQFF. CDR3 in DNA: TGCAGCGTTGAAGAACTAGCGGGCCGGGAGCAGTTCTTC.

This clonotype has ten or more counts. CDR3 nucleotides: TGTGCCAGCAGCGTAGCCCGGGGTGAAGATACGCAGTATTTT. Its protein product is CASSVARGEDTQYF. This sequence joins TRBV9 and TRBJ2-3; a weak D match, TRBD2 (5 bases). Trimming shortened V by 0 bases and J by 5 bases, and 10 bases separated the two germline ends. The CDR3 spans 14 residues. Germline V lookup: CDR1 SGDLS, CDR2 YYNGEE.

A few counts support this clonotype. V is TRBV3-1 and J is TRBJ2-1; 11 bases are shared with TRBD2. There are 16 residues in the CDR3. Germline V gives CDR1 LGHDT, CDR2 YNNKEL (reference sequence). The ends lost 3 bases at V and 6 bases at J; junction bases unmatched: 7. DNA for the CDR3: TGTGCCAGCAGCCAGACGGCACTAGCGGGAGTCAATGAGCAGTTCTTC. This translates into CASSQTALAGVNEQFF.

This clonotype has ten or more counts. The rearrangement uses TRBV7-2 and TRBJ2-7, with 13 bases lining up with TRBD2. Per germline, CDR1 SGHTA and CDR2 FQGNSA. V lost 3 bases to trimming and J lost 3 bases; unmatched junction nucleotides: 2. The CDR3 totals 15 residues. The CDR3 sequence is CASSLRTSGSYEQYF. CDR3 sequence (DNA): TGTGCCAGCAGCTTGAGGACTAGCGGGAGCTACGAGCAGTACTTC.

This clonotype was counted ten times or more. The chain is built from TRBV10-3 and TRBJ2-2, with unresolved D. Germline V CDR1 and CDR2: ENHRY, SYGVKD. The V and J ends lost 10 bases and 0 bases respectively, with 6 bases between them. This CDR3 spans 12 amino acids. The CDR3, as DNA: TGTGCCACCAGCGCGAACACCGGGGAGCTGTTTTTT. Protein product: CATSANTGELFF.

This clonotype was counted at least ten times. V is TRBV9 and J is TRBJ2-1; tentatively, D is TRBD2 (5 bases). This CDR3 comprises 15 residues. Deletions cut 4 bases from V and 5 bases from J, with 16 bases between. Per germline, CDR1 SGDLS and CDR2 YYNGEE. CDR3 sequence: CASSPSALENNEQFF. CDR3 nucleotides: TGTGCCAGCAGCCCCTCCGCACTAGAAAACAATGAGCAGTTCTTC.

This sequence joins TRBV5-1 and TRBJ2-3; 11 bases are a match to TRBD1. Germline V lookup: CDR1 SGHRS, CDR2 YFSETQ. The V gene end was trimmed by 3 bases and the J gene end by 9 bases; junction bases not matched to a gene: 15. This CDR3 is 17 amino acids long. This CDR3 reads CASSWTGGEQSKGTQYF. The CDR3 DNA reads TGCGCCAGCAGCTGGACAGGGGGCGAACAGTCCAAGGGGACGCAGTATTTT.

This clonotype came up many times. This chain links TRBV5-1 with TRBJ2-7, with D maybe TRBD2 (5 bases). Germline-derived CDR1 and CDR2 are SGHRS and YFSETQ. CDR3 size: 14 residues. Trimming took 5 bases from V and 0 from J, leaving 12 bases between them. CDR3 nucleotide sequence: TGCGCCAGCAGAATTAGCGTTAGCTCCTACGAGCAGTACTTC. Protein: CASRISVSSYEQYF.

This clonotype was seen ten or more times. The rearrangement joins TRBV28 to TRBJ2-1; tentative D call: TRBD2 (6 bases). The CDR3 is made up of 13 amino acids. Germline V lookup: CDR1 MDHEN, CDR2 SYDVKM. V lost 3 bases to trimming and J lost 6 bases, with 9 bases between them. CDR3 amino acids: CASSLTRANEQFF. DNA of the CDR3: TGTGCCAGCAGTTTGACTAGGGCCAATGAGCAGTTCTTC.

About this clonotype: A much larger clone lies a single base off, so this may be a read error. J is TRBJ1-6 and V is TRBV7-9; 8 nucleotides match TRBD1. Per the germline V gene, CDR1 is SEHNR and CDR2 is FQNEAQ (reference sequence). The CDR3 totals 15 residues. V shed 3 bases, J shed 9 bases, and the junction held 7 bases outside the gene matches. The CDR3 DNA sequence: TGTGCCAGCAGCTTCCGGGTCAGGGGGCGTTCACCCCTCCACTTT. Translation gives CASSFRVRGRSPLHF.

The chain is built from TRBV12-3 or TRBV12-4 and TRBJ2-7; TRBD2 matches at 9 bases. The CDR3 sequence is 16 residues long. The J segment lost 3 bases and the V segment lost 5 bases, leaving 11 bases of the junction unmatched. The CDR3 DNA reads as TGTGCCAGCAGTGGGGGACTAGCTCCGTCGGTCTACGAGCAGTACTTC. It is translated as CASSGGLAPSVYEQYF.

This clonotype was counted ten times or more. V gene TRBV19 combines with J gene TRBJ2-1; 7 nucleotides line up with TRBD2. Germline values: CDR1 LNHDA, CDR2 SQIVND (reference sequence). This CDR3 has 16 residues. Unmatched junction bases numbered 15, after V lost 7 bases and J lost 6 bases. The CDR3 DNA reads as TGTGCCAGTACGGGGAGGGTAGCTTATCGGACCAATGAGCAGTTCTTC. Translation gives CASTGRVAYRTNEQFF.

The rearrangement links TRBV19 to TRBJ1-5, with D maybe TRBD1 (5 bases). CDR3 length equals 14 residues. The germline gives CDR1 LNHDA, CDR2 SQIVND (reference sequence). V was pared by 5 bases and J by 1 base, with 9 bases between. This CDR3 is CASSYPGSNQPQHF. CDR3 DNA sequence: TGTGCCAGTAGTTACCCAGGGAGCAATCAGCCCCAGCATTTT.

V and J are TRBV6-2 or TRBV6-3 and TRBJ2-3; unclear D gene. Trimming cost V 6 bases and J 10 bases, with 14 bases left between them. The CDR3 consists of 12 residues. Germline CDR1 and CDR2: MNHEY and SVGEGT. The CDR3 bases are TGTGCCAGCAGCCTTGGACCTTTACCGCAGTATTTT. Protein sequence: CASSLGPLPQYF.

Note on this clonotype: Possible read error: a much larger clone is one base away. J is TRBJ2-7 and V is TRBV5-1; TRBD2 agrees at 14 bases. CDR1 and CDR2 (germline): SGHRS, YFSETQ. The CDR3 has 14 residues. CDR3 bases: TGCGTCAGCAGCGAGGGACTAGCGGGAGTCGAGCAGTACTTC. Protein product: CVSSEGLAGVEQYF.

The chain combines TRBV7-2 with TRBJ2-7; the D is unclear. Trimming cost V 1 base and J 2 bases, with 12 bases left between them. The CDR3 is 15 residues long. CDR1 SGHTA and CDR2 FQGNSA come from the germline V gene. In DNA, the CDR3 is TGTGCCAGCAGCTTAGTTCGTTACGGAACCTACGAGCAGTACTTC. Its protein product is CASSLVRYGTYEQYF.

This clonotype has a count of ten or more. The genes are TRBV5-1 and TRBJ2-1; TRBD2 matches at 10 bases. V shed 0 bases, J shed 8 bases, and the junction held 8 bases outside the gene matches. CDR1 and CDR2 from the germline V gene are SGHRS and YFSETQ. The CDR3 is made up of 16 amino acids. DNA of the CDR3: TGCGCCAGCAGCTTGGAATCTAGCGGGAGCTGGGATGAGCAGTTCTTC. Translation: CASSLESSGSWDEQFF.

This clonotype was recorded many times. This rearrangement joins TRBV10-3 to TRBJ2-2, with D perhaps TRBD1 (6 bases). Germline lookup yields CDR1 ENHRY and CDR2 SYGVKD. The V end lost 6 bases, the J end lost 4 bases, and 9 bases lay between the germline ends. This CDR3 is built from 13 residues. CDR3 protein: CAISTGRTGELFF. In DNA form, the CDR3 reads TGTGCCATCAGCACAGGGCGCACCGGGGAGCTGTTTTTT.

This clonotype was observed a handful of times. The genes are TRBV12-5 and TRBJ1-2, with 8 bases matching TRBD1. The CDR3 consists of 16 residues. V lost 3 bases, J lost 6 bases, and 12 bases stayed unmatched. The germline gives CDR1 LGHNT, CDR2 FRNRAP. The CDR3 nucleotides are TGTGCTAGTGGTTTCCGACCGGGACAGGTTAGAGATGGCTACACCTTC. It encodes CASGFRPGQVRDGYTF.

This clonotype was found a few times. This chain links TRBV29-1 with TRBJ1-1; D possibly corresponds to TRBD1 (5 bases). Trimming took off 7 bases at V and 4 bases at J, with 13 bases between the two ends. In germline, CDR1 is SQVTM, CDR2 ANQGSEA. This CDR3 comprises 12 residues. In nucleotides, the CDR3 is TGCAGCGGTCTACCGGGGGGCACTGAAGCTTTCTTT. It specifies CSGLPGGTEAFF.

This clonotype was found many times. The CDR3: CASTEGGVTGELFF. The CDR3 DNA follows: TGCGCCAGCACTGAGGGAGGAGTCACCGGGGAGCTGTTTTTT. This chain links TRBV5-1 with TRBJ2-2, with D perhaps TRBD2 (6 bases). Looked up from germline, CDR1 is SGHRS and CDR2 is YFSETQ. The V and J ends lost 6 bases and 4 bases respectively, with 13 bases between them. This CDR3 contains 14 residues.

This clonotype was seen repeatedly, ten times or more. The chain links TRBV10-3 to TRBJ2-3; TRBD1 matches at 7 bases. V shed 10 bases, J shed 0 bases, and the junction held 4 bases outside the gene matches. Germline V CDR1 and CDR2: ENHRY, SYGVKD. The CDR3 extends over 13 amino acids. The CDR3 sequence: CATRDSSTDTQYF. The DNA for the CDR3 is TGTGCCACCCGGGACAGTAGCACAGATACGCAGTATTTT.